The clone carrying this T cell receptor (beta chain) was recorded at least ten times. The antigen is undetermined. This specimen comes from a study of T-cell memory formation after mild COVID-19. Using its own MiXCR run on the 5' RACE reads, TCRdb lists one record per CDR3 protein. The sample has about 560,000 distinct CDR3 sequences, about 20% seen once; the top ten hold under 8.5%. General study results and limits: Cross-reactive memory appears to have joined, as suggested by some responding clones showing up in pre-infection memory.

The clonotype was recovered from an adult woman who had mild COVID-19 (a few samples of this study predate the infection). Cell type and time point are not known. Sequenced material: PBMCs or a T cell subset sorted from them (not recorded which).

CDR3 sequence: CASSPRLADYNEQFF. CDR3 bases: TGTGCCAGCTCACCACGACTAGCGGATTACAATGAGCAGTTCTTC. The chain links TRBV18 to TRBJ2-1; 9 bases align to TRBD2. V gave up 1 base and J gave up 4 bases; unmatched junction bases: 2. The CDR3 is 15 residues long. The germline V gene has CDR1 KGHSH and CDR2 LQKENI.